The 28 T cell receptor beta chains below all came from one sample that was sequenced in a study of post-analysis software for immune sequencing data. General study findings and limits: Compared with controls, patients had more of roughly five TRBV segments, including TRBV5-6, TRBV5-1 and TRBV20-1.

For these TCRs, the target antigens are not known. Unique molecular identifiers were present in the TCR beta cDNA libraries. One entry per CDR3 protein results from TCRdb running MiXCR on the PCR reads. The sample carries some 890,000 distinct CDR3 sequences, 53% recorded once. Sequenced: blood. The origin of the receptors is a girl aged 10 to 17 with multiple sclerosis.

V and J are TRBV2 and TRBJ1-2; D possibly corresponds to TRBD1 (5 bases). The CDR3 contains 16 residues. Trimming took 5 bases from V and 4 from J, leaving 20 bases between them. Germline V lookup: CDR1 SNHLY, CDR2 FYNNEI. CDR3 amino acids: CASSSLIRDGIYGYTF. As DNA, the CDR3 is TGTGCCAGCAGTTCCCTGATTCGGGACGGTATCTATGGCTACACCTTC. The full variable domain, in which reference TRBV2 and TRBJ1-2 provide the parts outside the CDR3, is EPEVTQTPSHQVTQMGQEVILRCVPISNHLYFYWYRQILGQKVEFLVSFYNNEISEKSEIFDDQFSVERPDGSNFTLKIRSTKLEDSAMYFCASSSLIRDGIYGYTFGSGTRLTVV.

Only a few counts were recorded for this clonotype. This chain joins TRBV5-8 and TRBJ2-5; D not resolved. The CDR3 loop spans 14 amino acids. Germline CDR1 is SGHTS and CDR2 is YDEGEE. Trimming stripped 6 bases from V and 5 bases from J, with 17 bases between. The CDR3 spells CASTLPPDTETQYF. CDR3 in DNA: TGTGCCAGCACCCTTCCCCCGGATACGGAGACCCAGTACTTC.

The J gene is TRBJ2-5, the V gene TRBV27; D perhaps matches TRBD2 (6 bases). Near its end, the DNA agrees better with TRBJ2-7, so the J call may be wrong. Germline CDR1 and CDR2: MNHEY and SMNVEV (reference sequence). This CDR3 has 15 residues. CDR3 loop: CASSSLGTGLGEQYF. CDR3 in DNA: TGTGCCAGCAGCTCTCTTGGGACGGGACTTGGCGAGCAGTACTTC.

The chain employs TRBV12-3 or TRBV12-4 and TRBJ1-5, with 7 bases matching TRBD1. J gave up 6 bases and V 5 bases, and 13 bases lay outside the gene matches. This CDR3 region has 16 residues. CDR3 sequence reads: CASSPTQQGFRQPQHF. In DNA, the CDR3 is TGTGCCAGCAGTCCCACCCAACAGGGGTTTCGTCAGCCCCAGCATTTT.

The J gene is TRBJ2-5, the V gene TRBV5-1; weak D call: TRBD1 (6 bases). TRBJ2-7 explains the end of the DNA better; the J call may be wrong. The CDR3 spans 16 residues. Germline loops: CDR1 SGHRS, CDR2 YFSETQ. The CDR3 nucleotides are TGCGCCAGCAGCCCTACCCTTTCCGGGACACCCTCCGAGCAGTACTTC. It is translated as CASSPTLSGTPSEQYF.

V gene TRBV10-3 combines with J gene TRBJ2-1; 11 bases are shared with TRBD2. J was trimmed by 5 bases and V by 8 bases; bases with no gene match: 8. CDR1 is ENHRY and CDR2 is SYGVKD in the germline V gene. The CDR3 contains 15 residues. The CDR3 DNA reads TGTGCCATCCAACCCGGGACTAGCGGAAACAATGAGCAGTTCTTC. It encodes CAIQPGTSGNNEQFF.

The V call is TRBV5-1, the J call TRBJ2-3, with TRBD2 identical over 12 bases. The CDR3 loop spans 18 amino acids. V lost 0 bases to trimming and J lost 3 bases; unmatched junction nucleotides: 8. The germline gives CDR1 SGHRS, CDR2 YFSETQ. CDR3 sequence (DNA): TGCGCCAGCAGCTTGGCGGCTAGCGGGAGGGTCGTGACAGATACGCAGTATTTT. Translating it yields CASSLAASGRVVTDTQYF. Together with reference TRBV5-1 and TRBJ2-3, the CDR3 gives the full variable domain: KAGVTQTPRYLIKTRGQQVTLSCSPISGHRSVSWYQQTPGQGLQFLFEYFSETQRNKGNFPGRFSGRQFSNSRSEMNVSTLELGDSALYLCASSLAASGRVVTDTQYFGPGTRLTVL.

This clonotype showed up just once. V usage is TRBV6-5 and J usage is TRBJ1-5, with TRBD1 as a possible D gene (5 bases). Looked up from germline, CDR1 is MNHEY and CDR2 is SVGAGI. Between the trimmed V and J ends, which lost 6 bases and 4 bases, there was a span of 16 bases. The CDR3 runs 15 residues. The DNA of the CDR3 is TGTGCCAGCAGCCTTCACGGGGGGACGAATCAGCCCCAGCATTTT. Amino acids: CASSLHGGTNQPQHF.

The rearrangement joins TRBV5-1 to TRBJ1-6, with a possible D match to TRBD1 (5 bases). This CDR3 region has 16 residues. Germline CDR1 and CDR2: SGHRS and YFSETQ. Trimming took off 1 base at V and 0 bases at J, with 8 bases between the two ends. CDR3 sequence reads: CASSLRGCSYNSPLHF. In nucleotides, the CDR3 is TGCGCCAGCAGCTTGAGGGGATGCTCCTATAATTCACCCCTCCACTTT.

This clonotype has only a few counts. V usage is TRBV5-1 and J usage is TRBJ2-7, with D unclear. The CDR3 covers 14 residues. Trimming removed 2 bases at V and 6 bases at J, with 15 bases between. Per the germline V gene, CDR1 is SGHRS and CDR2 is YFSETQ. As DNA, the CDR3 is TGCGCCAGCAGCTTTCCGGGCCCACCGGGCGAGCAGTACTTC. Translated, it gives CASSFPGPPGEQYF.

This clonotype was counted between two and nine times. The V and J genes are TRBV7-9 and TRBJ2-1, with D unclear. The CDR3 has 14 amino acids. Germline V gene sequence: CDR1 SEHNR, CDR2 FQNEAQ (reference sequence). Trimming took 5 bases from V and 4 from J, leaving 12 bases between them. The CDR3 sequence: CASSPARTYNEQFF. The CDR3 nucleotides are TGTGCCAGCAGCCCCGCACGCACATACAATGAGCAGTTCTTC.

The V and J genes are TRBV6-4 and TRBJ2-7; 7 nucleotides match TRBD2. Trimming cost V 0 bases and J 1 base; bases outside gene matches: 3. Germline lookup yields CDR1 MRHNA and CDR2 SNTAGT. The CDR3 runs to 15 residues. Here the CDR3 reads CASSDSSSGSYEQYF. The CDR3 nucleotides are TGTGCCAGCAGTGACTCATCTAGCGGTTCCTACGAGCAGTACTTC.

The V gene is TRBV12-3 or TRBV12-4, the J gene TRBJ2-5; no clear D. Trimming removed 6 bases from V and 1 base from J, with 12 bases in between. The CDR3 consists of 14 residues. The DNA for the CDR3 is TGTGCCAGCAGGGCTCGCGAAAGCCAAGAGACCCAGTACTTC. Residues: CASRARESQETQYF.

The V gene is TRBV9, the J gene TRBJ2-7; D gene uncertain. V was trimmed by 0 bases and J by 0 bases, leaving 16 bases between them. This CDR3 comprises 17 residues. CDR1 is SGDLS, CDR2 YYNGEE, per germline. CDR3: CASSVGPLLGSSYEQYF. DNA for the CDR3: TGTGCCAGCAGCGTAGGGCCCCTCCTGGGAAGCTCCTACGAGCAGTACTTC.

The V and J genes are TRBV20-1 and TRBJ2-1; the D gene is possibly TRBD2 (6 bases). Per germline, CDR1 DFQATT and CDR2 SNEGSKA (reference sequence). V lost 0 bases to trimming and J lost 7 bases, with 10 bases between them. The CDR3 length is 13 residues. Here the CDR3 reads CSAREAGPNEQFF. The CDR3 region has the DNA TGCAGTGCTAGAGAGGCGGGGCCTAATGAGCAGTTCTTC.

In this sample, this clonotype turned up a few times. The chain is built from TRBV7-2 and TRBJ2-7, with TRBD1 matching 8 bases. The CDR3 spans 20 residues. The trim removed 6 bases at V and 3 bases at J, leaving 25 bases unmatched. Germline V gene sequence: CDR1 SGHTA, CDR2 FQGNSA. The CDR3 spells CASSLQTGHWDRRSFYEQYF. In DNA, the CDR3 is TGTGCCAGCAGTCTACAGACGGGGCACTGGGACAGGAGATCCTTCTACGAGCAGTACTTC.

This chain uses TRBV29-1 with TRBJ1-1, with a tentative D call TRBD1 (6 bases). The germline V and J ends were trimmed by 5 bases and 4 bases, with 14 bases remaining between them. CDR1 and CDR2 (germline): SQVTM, ANQGSEA. The CDR3 is 13 residues long. CDR3 bases: TGCAGCGTTACAGGGAGGGCGGTCACTGAAGCTTTCTTT. Amino acids: CSVTGRAVTEAFF.

This clonotype showed up just a few times. The V and J genes are TRBV5-4 and TRBJ2-3; 13 nucleotides agree with TRBD2. This CDR3 contains 19 residues. Per the germline V gene, CDR1 is SGHNT and CDR2 is YYREEE (reference sequence). J was trimmed by 0 bases and V by 0 bases; bases with no gene match: 7. In DNA, the CDR3 is TGTGCCAGCAGCTTGGGACTAGCGGGGGGAGCCCCTAGCACAGATACGCAGTATTTT. It specifies CASSLGLAGGAPSTDTQYF.

Concerning this clonotype itself: Germline is not matched at one junction end, which may reflect a read error. The chain combines TRBV7-2 with TRBJ1-2; no firm D call. The CDR3 loop spans 12 amino acids. The germline gives CDR1 SGHTA, CDR2 FQGNSA. The CDR3 bases are TGTGCTAGCAGAGATGTCGCCTATGGCTACACCTTC. Protein product: CASRDVAYGYTF.

This chain links TRBV7-9 with TRBJ2-1; perhaps TRBD2 as D (6 bases). Trimming shortened V by 4 bases and J by 9 bases, and 10 bases separated the two germline ends. The CDR3 sequence is 12 residues long. From germline, CDR1 is SEHNR and CDR2 FQNEAQ (reference sequence). Written as DNA, the CDR3 is TGTGCCAGCAGCTCGACTAGTCGTGAGCAGTTCTTC. Its protein is CASSSTSREQFF.

The CDR3 DNA sequence: TGCGCCAGCAGCAAACAGGGGACTCAGGCTGGGGCCAACGTCCTGACTTTC. As protein: CASSKQGTQAGANVLTF. This rearrangement joins TRBV5-1 to TRBJ2-6; D possibly corresponds to TRBD1 (7 bases). Between the trimmed V and J ends, which lost 4 bases and 2 bases, there was a span of 16 bases. Per germline, CDR1 SGHRS and CDR2 YFSETQ. CDR3 length equals 17 residues.

J is TRBJ2-4 and V is TRBV12-3 or TRBV12-4; no firm D call. V lost 5 bases to trimming and J lost 1 base, with 9 bases between them. CDR3 length: 14 amino acids. This CDR3 is CASSPSAAKNIQYF. DNA for the CDR3: TGTGCCAGCAGTCCGTCGGCGGCCAAAAACATTCAGTACTTC.

In its sample, this clonotype was seen a few times. The J gene is TRBJ2-7, the V gene TRBV7-2; maybe TRBD2 (5 bases). CDR3 length: 14 amino acids. The germline V and J ends were trimmed by 1 base and 3 bases, with 10 bases remaining between them. CDR1 is SGHTA and CDR2 is FQGNSA in the germline V gene. This CDR3 is CASSLGAGGYEQYF. The CDR3 coding sequence is TGTGCCAGCAGCTTAGGGGCGGGTGGCTACGAGCAGTACTTC.

The chain recombines TRBV20-1 with TRBJ2-3; 9 nucleotides align to TRBD2. The CDR3 loop spans 17 amino acids. From germline, CDR1 is DFQATT and CDR2 SNEGSKA (reference sequence). V trimming: 6 bases; J trimming: 0 bases; junction bases outside the gene matches: 13. CDR3 amino acids: CSAKTASGTPSTDTQYF. CDR3 DNA: TGCAGTGCGAAAACGGCTAGCGGGACCCCTAGCACAGATACGCAGTATTTT.

As concerns this clonotype: The CDR3 does not end in the conserved phenylalanine or tryptophan, so this is likely a read error. V usage is TRBV5-1 and J usage is TRBJ2-6; D uncertain. The ends were cut back, 7 bases at V and 0 bases at J, with 11 bases in the middle. The CDR3 is made up of 15 amino acids. Germline CDR1 and CDR2: SGHRS and YFSETQ. DNA of the CDR3: TGCGCCAGCCATAGCTCTCTCTCTGGGGCCAACGTCCTGACTGTC. Translation: CASHSSLSGANVLTV.

V usage is TRBV9 and J usage is TRBJ2-3; D remains unclear. V shed 4 bases and J shed 2 bases, with 8 bases lying between them. The CDR3 has 13 amino acids. The V gene's germline CDR1 is SGDLS and CDR2 YYNGEE. The CDR3 protein is CASSSHSTDTQYF. CDR3 nucleotide sequence: TGTGCCAGCAGCTCCCACTCCACAGATACGCAGTATTTT. The whole variable domain, remainder taken from reference TRBV9 and TRBJ2-3, is DSGVTQTPKHLITATGQRVTLRCSPRSGDLSVYWYQQSLDQGLQFLIQYYNGEERAKGNILERFSAQQFPDLHSELNLSSLELGDSALYFCASSSHSTDTQYFGPGTRLTVL.

The chain links TRBV10-3 to TRBJ2-1, with 11 bases matching TRBD2. With 2 bases clipped from V and 3 bases from J, the junction kept 0 bases outside the gene matches. Germline V lookup: CDR1 ENHRY, CDR2 SYGVKD. The CDR3 loop spans 15 amino acids. The CDR3 DNA sequence: TGTGCCATCAGTGAGGGACTAGCGGGCTACAATGAGCAGTTCTTC. This gives the protein CAISEGLAGYNEQFF.

V and J are TRBV20-1 and TRBJ2-5; D not resolved. V was shortened by 3 bases and J by 7 bases, with 15 bases between the two germline ends. This CDR3 is 13 amino acids long. Germline lookup yields CDR1 DFQATT and CDR2 SNEGSKA (reference sequence). The CDR3 region has the DNA TGCAGTGCTAGGATAGTGGTGATTGGGACCCAGTACTTC. This translates into CSARIVVIGTQYF.